Each of the 12 T cell receptor beta chains below was sequenced from the same sample in a study of blood T cell repertoires in COVID-19. TCRdb keeps only in-frame clones here, not all; method: immunoSEQ multiplex PCR. The repertoire holds about 150,000 clones, with roughly 84% as singletons. The source material was PBMCs or T cells enriched from blood (not recorded which). All receptors come from a man aged 70 or older who had been exposed to COVID-19.

This clone has just one count. This chain links TRBV7-8 with TRBJ2-1, with D possibly being TRBD2 (5 bases). The CDR3 is 16 amino acids. Trimming removed 1 base at V and 8 bases at J, with 18 bases between. Germline CDR1 and CDR2: SGHVS and FQNEAQ. The CDR3 spells CASSLVGGRAGDEQFF. CDR3 coding DNA: TGTGCCAGCAGCTTAGTCGGAGGTCGAGCCGGAGATGAGCAGTTCTTC.

J is TRBJ1-1 and V is TRBV4-2; weak D call: TRBD1 (6 bases). The CDR3 extends over 13 amino acids. Deletions cut 7 bases from V and 5 bases from J, with 14 bases between. Germline values: CDR1 LGHNA, CDR2 YNFKEQ. The CDR3 reads CASTKQGGTEAFF. As DNA, the CDR3 is TGTGCCAGCACAAAACAGGGAGGGACTGAAGCTTTCTTT.

The V call is TRBV7-8, the J call TRBJ1-2, with 7 nucleotides matching TRBD1. The germline V gene encodes CDR1 SGHVS and CDR2 FQNEAQ. Trimming removed 4 bases from V and 2 bases from J; junction bases left unmatched: 1. The CDR3 length is 13 residues. In DNA, the CDR3 is TGTGCCAGCAGCTCGGGACAGAACTATGGCTACACCTTC. The encoded protein is CASSSGQNYGYTF.

Written as DNA, the CDR3 is TGTGCCAGTAGTATTTCTTCAGGGGAAAACTACGAGCAGTACTTC. This encodes CASSISSGENYEQYF. The chain recombines TRBV19 with TRBJ2-7; a possible D gene is TRBD1 (6 bases). The CDR3 spans 15 residues. V dropped 3 bases and J dropped 3 bases, with 15 bases sitting between them. CDR1 and CDR2 from the germline V gene are LNHDA and SQIVND (reference sequence).

The chain carries TRBV7-8 and TRBJ2-1; maybe TRBD2 (5 bases). Trimming took off 0 bases at V and 0 bases at J, with 15 bases between the two ends. The germline V gene encodes CDR1 SGHVS and CDR2 FQNEAQ. The CDR3 extends over 18 amino acids. The CDR3 region has the DNA TGTGCCAGCAGCTTAGCCGTCTATTTGGGGAGCTCCTACAATGAGCAGTTCTTC. It specifies CASSLAVYLGSSYNEQFF.

The chain couples TRBV11-2 to TRBJ2-1, with D maybe TRBD2 (6 bases). CDR3 length equals 14 residues. Looked up from germline, CDR1 is SGHAT and CDR2 is FQNNGV. V lost 4 bases and J lost 6, with 13 bases in between. CDR3 nucleotides: TGTGCCAGCAGCTCAAGCGGGCAGGGCAATGAGCAGTTCTTC. Its translation is CASSSSGQGNEQFF.

This clone has just a few counts. The rearrangement uses TRBV29-1 and TRBJ2-1; a possible D gene is TRBD2 (6 bases). Trimming removed 3 bases from V and 0 bases from J, with 12 bases in between. CDR3 length: 15 amino acids. Per germline, CDR1 SQVTM and CDR2 ANQGSEA. CDR3 in DNA: TGCAGCGTTGAGGGGGGTCAGTTCTCCTACAATGAGCAGTTCTTC. It specifies CSVEGGQFSYNEQFF.

This chain links TRBV28 with TRBJ2-5, with D possibly matching TRBD1 (6 bases). Looked up from germline, CDR1 is MDHEN and CDR2 is SYDVKM. There are 15 residues in the CDR3. The V and J ends lost 6 bases and 4 bases respectively, with 18 bases between them. The CDR3 nucleotides are TGTGCCAGCAGACGTACCGGGACATCGAGAGAGACCCAGTACTTC. It encodes CASRRTGTSRETQYF.

CDR3 DNA: TGTGCCAGCAGTTTAATCCTGGGGCCCAGGAACTATGGCTACACCTTC. This codes for CASSLILGPRNYGYTF. J is TRBJ1-2 and V is TRBV28; TRBD1 is a possible D gene (5 bases). This CDR3 is 16 amino acids long. Trimming left V 2 bases short and J 2 bases short, with 15 bases between. Germline assignment: CDR1 MDHEN and CDR2 SYDVKM.

This clone was seen just once. V and J are TRBV5-4 and TRBJ2-5; 16 bases map to TRBD2. In germline, CDR1 is SGHNT, CDR2 YYREEE (reference sequence). Trimming removed 4 bases from V and 3 bases from J; junction bases left unmatched: 6. There are 17 residues in the CDR3. As DNA, the CDR3 is TGTGCCAGCAGCGGGGGACTAGCGGGAGGGAGGAAAGAGACCCAGTACTTC. Translated: CASSGGLAGGRKETQYF.

This clone was detected only once. The chain is built from TRBV7-9 and TRBJ1-2, with 10 bases identical to TRBD1. V lost 1 base to trimming and J lost 0 bases; unmatched junction nucleotides: 8. The CDR3 is made up of 18 amino acids. Germline V gene data show CDR1 as SEHNR and CDR2 as FQNEAQ (reference sequence). The chain's CDR3 is CASSLGRDRGQSNYGYTF. In DNA form, the CDR3 reads TGTGCCAGCAGCTTAGGCCGGGACAGGGGTCAATCTAACTATGGCTACACCTTC.

The chain uses TRBV29-1 and TRBJ2-7, with a weak D call TRBD1 (5 bases). Germline CDR1 SQVTM, CDR2 ANQGSEA. The CDR3 has 14 amino acids. The V and J ends lost 4 bases and 3 bases respectively, with 16 bases between them. The CDR3 reads CSVVQTANRYEQYF. The DNA of the CDR3 is TGCAGCGTTGTCCAGACAGCGAATCGCTACGAGCAGTACTTC.